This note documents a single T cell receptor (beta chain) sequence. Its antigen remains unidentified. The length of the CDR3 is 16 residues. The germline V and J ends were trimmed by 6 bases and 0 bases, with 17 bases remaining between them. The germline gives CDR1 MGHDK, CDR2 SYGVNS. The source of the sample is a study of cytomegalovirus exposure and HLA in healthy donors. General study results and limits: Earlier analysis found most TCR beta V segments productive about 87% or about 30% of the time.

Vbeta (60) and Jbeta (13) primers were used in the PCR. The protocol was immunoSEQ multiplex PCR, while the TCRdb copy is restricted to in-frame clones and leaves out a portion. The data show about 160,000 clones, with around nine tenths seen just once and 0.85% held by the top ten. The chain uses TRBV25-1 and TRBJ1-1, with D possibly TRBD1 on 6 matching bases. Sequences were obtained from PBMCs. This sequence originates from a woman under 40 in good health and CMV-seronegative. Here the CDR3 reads CASRPPPRGLNTEAFF. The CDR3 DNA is TGTGCCAGCAGACCGCCCCCCAGGGGCCTGAACACTGAAGCTTTCTTT. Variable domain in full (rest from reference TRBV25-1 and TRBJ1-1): EADIYQTPRYLVIGTGKKITLECSQTMGHDKMYWYQQDPGMELHLIHYSYGVNSTEKGDLSSESTVSRIRTEHFPLTLESARPSHTSQYLCASRPPPRGLNTEAFFGQGTRLTVV.